This TCR beta chain was found in a study of cytomegalovirus exposure and HLA in healthy donors (dated by TCRdb to about 2017). For context, the study as a whole: According to an earlier analysis of around 600 of the donors, 150 million to 200 million T cells yielded 90 million to 130 million unique TCR beta sequences and around 280 Gb of sequence data. An early release covering roughly 640 HLA-typed donors comprised approximately 290 gigabases of sequencing data and 65 million to 100 million unique TCR sequences. Among the approximately 430 genotyped donors, approximately 82% belonged to the genetic ancestry cluster associated with self-reported Caucasian donors. The aim of the study was to test whether cataloging public T cell receptors could identify signatures of past pathogen exposure. The study used immunosequencing to profile the T cell repertoires of under 700 subjects and linked those repertoires to cytomegalovirus serostatus. In addition to the first cohort of approximately 650 subjects, a separate validation cohort of over 90 different subjects was used. To predict cytomegalovirus infection status, the study brought together high-throughput TCR immunosequencing, statistical association of individual TCRs with disease status, and machine learning. A later analysis re-examined previously published TCR beta repertoires from more than 550 donors and added high-resolution HLA genotyping to investigate patterns of TCR occurrence. The later analysis used no new phenotypic data to find candidate immune exposures, relying instead on TCR beta sequences and their occurrence across donors. An earlier analysis of 587 of the donors used high-throughput TCR beta sequencing to judge whether each TCR beta V gene segment behaved as functional or pseudogenic. Donor age, sex, ethnicity and CMV serostatus were compiled together with the repertoire data. A later genetic analysis used genome-wide SNP genotypes for about 55% of the 666 donors, treating that subset as a discovery cohort. All discovery cohort repertoires had been generated using a single sequencing platform. HLA typing included class I and class II loci at four-digit resolution. The number of typed donors differed by locus: about 620-630 for A, B, C, DRB1 and DQB1; 522 for DQA1; 606 for DPA1; and some 470 for DPB1. Four to six DR-DQ haplotypes were handled as single units for association and clustering, since linkage in the cohort was strong. Among 398 genotyped donors of the cohort, an average of around 240,000 unique TCR beta nucleotide sequences were sequenced per donor, roughly 20% of them non-productive. Study-level results and caveats: According to a later analysis, TCR association rates differed among HLA loci, with DRB1 alleles showing the most associated TCRs and HLA-C alleles showing the fewest. The presence/absence analyses assumed that sequencing depth was roughly uniform across donors, and that assumption may not be true. The cohort was sequenced for TCR beta chains only, and without alpha or paired-chain data the features that could be detected were limited. Most TCR sequences were seen in very few donors, while some public TCRs were found in many individuals. A cluster of highly shared sequence variants was judged likely to be a technical artifact of the sequencing pipeline. Most CMV-associated TCR beta chains appeared to be HLA-restricted in a later analysis, and the HLA associations seemed to be driven largely by CMV exposure. The only immune exposure information available for the cohort was CMV serostatus. In a later analysis, more than 15,000 TCR beta sequences were associated with specific HLA alleles at a false discovery rate of 0.05. Because counts were too low, seventeen rarely observed V segments, including chromosome 9 orphons, were left out of the earlier analysis of 587 of the donors. The classifier was reported to diagnose cytomegalovirus status with high specificity and sensitivity in both the original and validation cohorts. In vitro tests confirmed that three of the cytomegalovirus-associated TCR beta chains recognize cytomegalovirus antigens. In a later analysis, HLA-associated TCR beta chains showed more clonal expansion and lower generation probabilities than non-associated chains that were equally common. Because some donors lacked HLA typing at each locus, the association tests relied only on the typed subset. In a later genetic analysis, a missense DCLRE1C variant was associated with V-gene and J-gene trimming of TCR beta chains, and the association was replicated in an independent cohort. The study gave a list of some 150 TCR beta chains associated with cytomegalovirus. Several of the top co-occurrence clusters appeared to be linked to parvovirus B19, influenza, CMV and Epstein-Barr virus, according to a later analysis. The authors suggested that the approach could potentially be extended to other disease states and immunological phenotypes. When HLA alleles, especially DR and DQ, strongly co-occurred, attributing TCR associations to individual alleles was difficult. Some IMGT-functional V segments, including TRBV6-2 and TRBV6-3, could not be distinguished by the 87-base-pair reads and were therefore excluded. Linkage disequilibrium might explain the correlated functional status among segregating V segments, but an unknown experimental factor could not be excluded. A later genetic analysis reported fewer N-insertions in productive TCRs among donors in an Asian-associated ancestry cluster than the roughly 700-donor mean. A further reported finding was that TCR beta sequences accurately predicted the HLA-A and HLA-B alleles for most subjects in the first cohort. In an earlier analysis of 587 of the donors, most TCR beta V segments appeared in productive rearrangements about 90% or about 30% of the time, broadly matching IMGT annotations.

Including the terminal cysteine and phenylalanine, the CDR3 comprises 13 residues. The entry retains the CDR3 DNA only, 39 bases that are in frame from base 1. The germline V gene (reference sequence) sets CDR1 to MNHEY and CDR2 to SMNVEV. Deletion took 5 bases off V and 7 bases off J, with a span of 14 bases between the germline ends. The library was obtained by the immunoSEQ multiplex PCR assay. For the multiplex PCR, a mixture combining 60 forward primers for TCR Vbeta segments and 13 reverse primers for TCR Jbeta segments was used. The CDR3 region of rearranged TCR beta genes was amplified from genomic DNA by a multiplex PCR assay. The amplified TCR beta libraries were sequenced on the Illumina HiSeq System as 87-base-pair reads. The published analysis was carried out like this. A later analysis tallied roughly 76 million unique TCR beta chains across the approximately 670 repertoires, and about 12 million of those chains were shared by two or more donors. Raw reads were error-corrected and collapsed into unique sequences with a nearest-neighbor algorithm that merged closely related sequences to remove PCR and sequencing errors. Alignment of CDR3 sequences to IMGT reference sequences was used to assign V, D and J gene segments. For a sequence to be retained, a match of at least six nucleotides was required to both a V gene segment and a J gene segment. A rearrangement counted as productive if the CDR3 had no stop codons and remained in frame with V and J, and every other rearrangement counted as non-productive. Following IMGT convention, CDR3 was defined as the stretch from the second conserved V-encoded cysteine up to the conserved J-encoded phenylalanine. The earlier analysis of 587 of the donors excluded sequences that lacked an unambiguous match to a single V gene segment. An earlier analysis of fewer than 750 of the donors called V segments functional above 56.7% productive rearrangements and segregating when the between-donor standard deviation exceeded 5%. A statistical classification framework was developed to diagnose cytomegalovirus status using the catalog of TCR beta chain sequences. In a later analysis, V and J genes were assigned by comparing TCR nucleotide sequences against IMGT/GENE-DB human TR gene sequences. The TCRdist pipeline was used in a later analysis to assign CDR3 sequences and most-parsimonious VDJ recombination scenarios. In a later analysis, every TCR beta chain was defined by the combination of its CDR3 amino acid sequence and its V-gene family, and reads without a unique V-gene family were dropped. A later analysis removed 550 to 650 highly shared, low-generation-probability nucleotide sequences to deal with suspected cross-contamination and a sequencing artifact. In a later analysis, a clonal expansion index was calculated for each public chain from normalized within-repertoire ranks of inferred template counts. Generation probabilities in a later analysis came from a VDJ recombination model fitted to out-of-frame rearrangements, and those results were checked against IGoR. In a later analysis, hypergeometric tests were used to score TCR-TCR, TCR-HLA and TCR-CMV co-occurrence, with a repertoire-size bias correction applied to TCR pairs. In a later analysis, false discovery rates were estimated by permuting HLA or CMV assignments 20 times. In a later analysis, co-occurring TCRs were grouped using DBSCAN, and TCRdist sequence similarity was added for clustering within HLA-allele-positive subsets. Repertoires with fewer than 30,000 or more than 120,000 public chains, plus five repertoires with anomalous nucleotide sharing, were excluded from co-occurrence clustering. What TCRdb holds here is the immuneACCESS table cut down to in-frame rearrangements. Part of the clones is not present; checked against another copy, under half of the missing clones reflect an unresolved V gene, and the others are unexplained. V, J and clone size are those of that table, while D and trimming were read from the DNA. A total of about 170,000 clones appear in this sample, about four fifths of them only once. The top ten constitute 4.8% of the sample.

The cohort was made up of 666 healthy bone marrow donors. At the time of sampling, all cohort members were nominally healthy, though unrecorded immune exposures were likely present. The donor tested CMV seropositive and was one of the 289 seropositive cohort members. A peripheral blood sample was provided by each donor, and peripheral blood mononuclear cells were used for TCR beta sequencing. Genomic DNA extraction from the blood cell samples was performed with the Qiagen DNeasy Blood Extraction Kit. Comments on this clone: The antigen this receptor binds is unknown. Base qualities are not at hand, and no much larger clone is one base apart.

The sequencing input was PBMCs. The chain joins TRBV27 to TRBJ1-2; a confident D gene designation cannot be given. This TCR was recovered from a girl aged 10 to 17 in good health and CMV-seropositive. At the DNA level, the sequence is TGTGCCAGCAGTCCCAAGTCAGTCGCTGGCTACACCTTC. Its amino acids are CASSPKSVAGYTF.